This record looks at one T cell receptor beta chain sequence and its context. The data are from a study of T cell responses to AZD1222 COVID-19 vaccine. Trimming removed 1 base from V and 0 bases from J, with 7 bases in between. Germline lookup yields CDR1 KGHSH and CDR2 LQKENI. CDR3 size: 15 residues. Clones were sequenced by immunoSEQ multiplex PCR, and TCRdb holds only the in-frame ones, with some missing. The table has about 110,000 clones, 70% to 90% seen once. J is TRBJ2-1 and V is TRBV18, with D hard to call. The sequencing used peripheral blood, collected on day 0 of AZD1222 vaccination. This TCR came from an adult in good health. CDR3 in amino acids: CASSPRTGSYNEQFF. In nucleotides, the CDR3 is TGTGCCAGCTCACCACGAACCGGCTCCTACAATGAGCAGTTCTTC.